The 19 T cell receptor beta chains below were found in one sample sequenced in a study of T cells in Graves' hyperthyroidism and ophthalmopathy. From RNA transcripts, TCR beta CDR3 regions were amplified. The HTBI set primed first-round TCR CDR3 RT-PCR. TCRdb re-derived calls from the multiplex PCR reads in MiXCR, one entry per CDR3 protein. This table holds roughly 570,000 distinct CDR3 sequences, just over 45% found once. Input material: peripheral blood or thyroid tissue (not recorded which). These receptors were taken from a woman between 18 and 30 years old with Graves' hyperthyroidism.

This chain connects TRBV4-2 to TRBJ1-4; D perhaps matches TRBD1 (6 bases). CDR1 and CDR2 from the germline V gene are LGHNA and YNFKEQ. The CDR3 spans 15 residues. V was pared by 0 bases and J by 7 bases, with 12 bases between. The DNA of the CDR3 is TGTGCCAGCAGCCAAGAGACAGGCGCTACTGAAAAACTGTTTTTT. Translation gives CASSQETGATEKLFF.

This sequence joins TRBV20-1 and TRBJ2-4, with 9 bases fitting TRBD2. V shed 6 bases, J shed 6 bases, and the junction held 9 bases outside the gene matches. The CDR3 runs 14 residues. Germline values: CDR1 DFQATT, CDR2 SNEGSKA (reference sequence). The CDR3 is CSASWGGRANIQYF. CDR3 in DNA: TGCAGTGCAAGCTGGGGCGGGAGGGCAAACATTCAGTACTTC.

A few counts support this clonotype. V gene TRBV20-1 combines with J gene TRBJ2-5; 14 positions agree with TRBD2. This CDR3 has 19 amino acids. V trimming: 6 bases; J trimming: 4 bases; junction bases outside the gene matches: 19. Germline values: CDR1 DFQATT, CDR2 SNEGSKA (reference sequence). CDR3 DNA: TGCAGTGCCCCCGGGACTAGCGGGAGTGGGGGGGGTTTGAGAGAGACCCAGTACTTC. Translated: CSAPGTSGSGGGLRETQYF.

This clonotype appeared once. The CDR3 here is CASSFLGGFTYEQYF. The CDR3 coding sequence is TGTGCCAGCAGCTTTCTCGGGGGATTCACCTACGAGCAGTACTTC. This chain links TRBV5-5 with TRBJ2-7; D might be TRBD2 (6 bases). The CDR3 runs 15 residues. With 2 bases removed from V and 2 bases from J, the gap between germline ends came to 14 bases. The germline CDR1 and CDR2 sequences are SGHKS and YYEKEE (reference sequence).

The chain combines TRBV2 with TRBJ2-5; 11 positions agree with TRBD2. This CDR3 comprises 14 residues. Germline assignment: CDR1 SNHLY and CDR2 FYNNEI. The J segment lost 5 bases and the V segment lost 6 bases, leaving 5 bases of the junction unmatched. The CDR3 loop reads CASRGRLAGETQYF. For the CDR3, the DNA is TGTGCCAGCAGGGGGAGACTAGCGGGGGAGACCCAGTACTTC.

The chain links TRBV20-1 to TRBJ1-1; 9 nucleotides agree with TRBD1. Losses at the gene ends were 4 bases for V and 1 base for J; bases not matched to a gene: 4. Germline CDR1 reads DFQATT; CDR2 reads SNEGSKA (reference sequence). The CDR3 is made up of 14 amino acids. CDR3 nucleotide sequence: TGCAGTGCTATCGGGGACAGGGAGAACACTGAAGCTTTCTTT. Its protein is CSAIGDRENTEAFF.

The CDR3 DNA is TGTGCCAGCAGCCTATCGGACGGGAACTACGAGCAGTACTTC. Its protein product is CASSLSDGNYEQYF. V is TRBV11-2 and J is TRBJ2-7, with a weak D call TRBD2 (5 bases). The CDR3 sequence is 14 residues long. From germline, CDR1 is SGHAT and CDR2 FQNNGV. V shed 5 bases and J shed 3 bases, with 14 bases lying between them.

This clonotype was recorded many times. The chain recombines TRBV5-1 with TRBJ2-7, with D perhaps given as TRBD1 or TRBD2 (5 bases each). The CDR3 totals 15 residues. Germline CDR1 SGHRS, CDR2 YFSETQ. Trimming shortened V by 3 bases and J by 3 bases, and 16 bases separated the two germline ends. Written as DNA, the CDR3 is TGCGCCAGCAGCTACAAATGGGACCCGGACTACGAGCAGTACTTC. This translates into CASSYKWDPDYEQYF.

This clonotype was found many times. V gene TRBV20-1 combines with J gene TRBJ2-2; D gene ambiguous. Germline V lookup: CDR1 DFQATT, CDR2 SNEGSKA (reference sequence). Trimming pared 0 bases from V and 4 bases from J, leaving 12 bases between. The CDR3 loop spans 15 amino acids. The CDR3 nucleotides are TGCAGTGCTAGAGATGGGGTTGGAGTCACCGGGGAGCTGTTTTTT. Protein product: CSARDGVGVTGELFF.

The chain couples TRBV11-3 to TRBJ1-6; no clear D. The V and J ends lost 5 bases and 12 bases respectively, with 23 bases between them. CDR1 is SGHNT and CDR2 is YENEEA in the germline V gene. The CDR3 is 16 amino acids. CDR3 sequence: CASSPMEGSTAGPLHF. The CDR3 DNA is TGTGCCAGCAGCCCCATGGAGGGTAGCACAGCCGGACCCCTCCACTTT. The full variable domain, in which reference TRBV11-3 and TRBJ1-6 provide the parts outside the CDR3, is EAGVVQSPRYKIIEKKQPVAFWCNPISGHNTLYWYLQNLGQGPELLIRYENEEAVDDSQLPKDRFSAERLKGVDSTLKIQPAELGDSAVYLCASSPMEGSTAGPLHFGNGTRLTVT.

This clonotype was recorded only once. The rearrangement links TRBV12-5 to TRBJ2-5; no clear D. The CDR3 extends over 18 amino acids. V lost 2 bases to trimming and J lost 5 bases, with 24 bases between them. The germline V gene encodes CDR1 LGHNT and CDR2 FRNRAP. The CDR3 DNA sequence: TGTGCTAGTGGTTTGCTTCACGTAATATGGGGATTTTCGGAGACCCAGTACTTC. It translates to CASGLLHVIWGFSETQYF. The full variable domain, with the rest looked up from reference TRBV12-5 and TRBJ2-5, is DARVTQTPRHKVTEMGQEVTMRCQPILGHNTVFWYRQTMMQGLELLAYFRNRAPLDDSGMPKDRFSAEMPDATLATLKIQPSEPRDSAVYFCASGLLHVIWGFSETQYFGPGTRLLVL.

This chain links TRBV24-1 with TRBJ2-5, with 7 bases that match TRBD1. CDR3 size: 14 residues. CDR1 KGHDR and CDR2 SFDVKD come from the germline V gene. V lost 6 bases and J lost 5; bases outside the gene matches: 8. The CDR3: CATSWTGSNETQYF. The CDR3 DNA reads TGTGCCACCAGTTGGACAGGAAGCAATGAGACCCAGTACTTC.

This rearrangement joins TRBV15 to TRBJ1-2; 7 nucleotides agree with TRBD1. Germline trimming cut 3 bases from V and 4 bases from J; bases unmatched to any gene: 14. CDR3 length: 17 amino acids. Germline V lookup: CDR1 LNHNV, CDR2 YYDKDF (reference sequence). DNA of the CDR3: TGTGCCACCAGCAGTTTACTAGGGGACAGTCGGATCTATGGCTACACCTTC. It specifies CATSSLLGDSRIYGYTF.

This clonotype came up many times. The gene calls are TRBV29-1 and TRBJ2-7; D is perhaps TRBD2 (5 bases). CDR3 length: 11 residues. Germline V lookup: CDR1 SQVTM, CDR2 ANQGSEA. Trimming removed 4 bases from V and 5 bases from J, with 9 bases in between. CDR3 sequence reads: CSVAGGHEQYF. The CDR3 DNA is TGCAGCGTTGCAGGAGGCCACGAGCAGTACTTC.

The gene calls are TRBV12-3 or TRBV12-4 and TRBJ1-2; possible D gene TRBD1, 5 bases. This CDR3 has 14 amino acids. The V and J ends lost 1 base and 6 bases respectively, with 12 bases between them. The CDR3, as DNA: TGTGCCAGCAGTTTAGATCAGGGAAGGGATGGCTACACCTTC. Protein sequence: CASSLDQGRDGYTF.

This clonotype has at least ten counts. This chain joins TRBV6-2 or TRBV6-3 and TRBJ2-7; D gene uncertain. The V end lost 5 bases, the J end lost 2 bases, and 13 bases lay between the germline ends. This CDR3 region has 14 residues. Germline lookup yields CDR1 MNHEY and CDR2 SVGEGT. The CDR3, as DNA: TGTGCCAGCAGTCCTCTTGGCGCGGCCTACGAGCAGTACTTC. Protein: CASSPLGAAYEQYF.

The V gene is TRBV7-9, the J gene TRBJ2-5; TRBD2 matches at 9 bases. Trimming removed 5 bases from V and 9 bases from J; junction bases left unmatched: 19. Germline V gene sequence: CDR1 SEHNR, CDR2 FQNEAQ (reference sequence). The CDR3 loop spans 17 amino acids. The CDR3 spells CASSPIGGLAGTEAQYF. Written as DNA, the CDR3 is TGTGCCAGCAGCCCCATCGGCGGGCTAGCGGGAACCGAGGCCCAGTACTTC.

This clonotype was observed many times. Possible read error: a much larger clone is one base away. This rearrangement joins TRBV6-1 to TRBJ1-5; D is perhaps TRBD1 (6 bases). CDR3 size: 13 residues. V was shortened by 7 bases and J by 0 bases, with 7 bases between the two germline ends. Germline CDR1 MNHNS, CDR2 SASEGT. For the CDR3, the DNA is TGTGCCAGCAACAGGGATAGCAATCAGCCCCAGCATTTT. Encoded protein: CASNRDSNQPQHF.

This clonotype was seen at least ten times. The V and J genes are TRBV7-9 and TRBJ1-6; tentative D call: TRBD1 (5 bases). The germline V gene has CDR1 SEHNR and CDR2 FQNEAQ (reference sequence). CDR3 length: 17 residues. V was pared by 0 bases and J by 6 bases, with 15 bases between. CDR3 in DNA: TGTGCCAGCAGCTTAGCAATAGGGACGGCGAGTAATTCACCCCTCCACTTT. Translating it yields CASSLAIGTASNSPLHF.